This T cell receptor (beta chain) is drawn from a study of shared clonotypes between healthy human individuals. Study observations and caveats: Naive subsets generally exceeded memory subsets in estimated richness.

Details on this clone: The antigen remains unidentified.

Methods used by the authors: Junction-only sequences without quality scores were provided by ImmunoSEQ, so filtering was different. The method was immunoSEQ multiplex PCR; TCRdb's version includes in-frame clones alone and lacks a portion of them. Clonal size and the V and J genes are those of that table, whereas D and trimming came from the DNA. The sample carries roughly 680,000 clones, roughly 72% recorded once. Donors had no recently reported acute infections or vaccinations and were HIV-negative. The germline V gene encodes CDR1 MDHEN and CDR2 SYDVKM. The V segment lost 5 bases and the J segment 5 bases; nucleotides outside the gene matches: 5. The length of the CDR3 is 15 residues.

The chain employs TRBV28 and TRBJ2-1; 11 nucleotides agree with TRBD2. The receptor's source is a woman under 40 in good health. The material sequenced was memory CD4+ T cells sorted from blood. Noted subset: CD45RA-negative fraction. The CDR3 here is CASSPLAGVDNEQFF. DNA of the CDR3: TGTGCCAGCAGTCCACTAGCGGGAGTGGACAATGAGCAGTTCTTC.